These 12 T cell receptor beta chains were all obtained from the same sample, sequenced in a study of metastatic and nonmetastatic thyroid tumors. Patients were all untreated before their thyroid surgery. TCRdb reprocessed the PCR reads via MiXCR. The data show 30,000 or so clones, about 20% seen once. The sample consisted of blood. The receptors originated from a female donor with papillary thyroid cancer or a benign thyroid nodule (not recorded which). Some clones in this sample may be carry-over from other donors' samples.

In nucleotides, the CDR3 is TGCAGTGCTAGAAAGAACTACGAGCAGTACTTC. This translates into CSARKNYEQYF. The V call is TRBV20-1, the J call TRBJ2-7; no clear D. Germline lookup yields CDR1 DFQATT and CDR2 SNEGSKA (reference sequence). The V and J ends lost 2 bases and 3 bases respectively, with 5 bases between them. This CDR3 spans 11 amino acids.

This clone was counted ten times or more. Other DNA sequences of this sample code for an identical CDR3. V is TRBV12-3 or TRBV12-4 and J is TRBJ1-1; maybe TRBD1 (6 bases). V was shortened by 3 bases and J by 11 bases, with 13 bases between the two germline ends. This CDR3 region has 12 residues. The CDR3 DNA reads TGTGCCAGCAGTTTTAGGGGGGGGGAGGCTTTCTTT. Protein product: CASSFRGGEAFF.

As to this clone: The sample has other DNA sequences that encode this CDR3 too. The rearrangement uses TRBV4-1 and TRBJ2-7; D is unclear. V was clipped by 3 bases and J by 1 base, with 4 bases between them. Germline CDR1 MGHRA, CDR2 YSYEKL. This CDR3 spans 12 amino acids. The CDR3 sequence: CASSQSSYEQYF. In DNA, the CDR3 is TGCGCCAGCAGCCAGAGTTCCTACGAGCAGTACTTC.

This clone was seen repeatedly, ten times or more. J is TRBJ2-7 and V is TRBV14; D perhaps matches TRBD1 (6 bases). This CDR3 spans 15 amino acids. From germline, CDR1 is SGHDN and CDR2 FVKESK. The V end lost 4 bases, the J end lost 0 bases, and 13 bases lay between the germline ends. The CDR3 protein is CASSPRGLSSYEQYF. The CDR3 nucleotides read TGTGCCAGCAGCCCCAGGGGCCTGAGCTCCTACGAGCAGTACTTC.

This clone was seen repeatedly, ten times or more. The rearrangement uses TRBV2 and TRBJ2-2, with unresolved D. Trimming left V 4 bases short and J 2 bases short, with 5 bases between. CDR1 and CDR2 from the germline V gene are SNHLY and FYNNEI. The CDR3 has 13 residues. The CDR3 sequence: CASSGVNTGELFF. For the CDR3, the DNA is TGTGCCAGCAGTGGAGTAAACACCGGGGAGCTGTTTTTT.

In its sample, this clone was seen many times. V usage is TRBV5-6 and J usage is TRBJ1-2; tentatively, D is TRBD1 (5 bases). V was clipped by 4 bases and J by 0 bases, with 10 bases between them. Germline lookup yields CDR1 SGHDT and CDR2 YYEEEE. The CDR3 extends over 14 amino acids. This CDR3 reads CASSVDMANYGYTF. The DNA of the CDR3 is TGTGCCAGCAGCGTGGACATGGCTAACTATGGCTACACCTTC.

A remark on this clone: One junction end does not reproduce the germline sequence, and a read error may be involved. The J gene is TRBJ2-1, the V gene TRBV5-1; 9 nucleotides align to TRBD2. The CDR3 runs 15 residues. Germline-derived CDR1 and CDR2 are SGHRS and YFSETQ. In DNA form, the CDR3 reads TGCGCCAGGAGATTGGGGCTAGCGGGAATCAATGAACAGTTCTTC. Translating gives CARRLGLAGINEQFF.

This sequence joins TRBV6-4 and TRBJ2-3, with 10 bases that match TRBD2. The V gene's germline CDR1 is MRHNA and CDR2 SNTAGT. The CDR3 covers 15 residues. The ends lost 6 bases at V and 2 bases at J; junction bases unmatched: 5. CDR3 protein: CASSPGTSDTDTQYF. The CDR3 DNA reads as TGTGCCAGCAGCCCCGGGACTAGCGACACAGATACGCAGTATTTT.

The count of this clone is one. The rearrangement links TRBV6-1 to TRBJ1-1; no clear D. This CDR3 has 14 residues. CDR1 and CDR2 (germline): MNHNS, SASEGT. V was cut by 5 bases and J by 4 bases, with 14 bases left in between. The DNA for the CDR3 is TGTGCCAGCAGTCGAACTTCCACGGGCACTGAAGCTTTCTTT. Amino acid sequence: CASSRTSTGTEAFF.

Many counts were recorded for this clone. V is TRBV5-6 and J is TRBJ1-5, with D unresolved. Trimming took off 0 bases at V and 4 bases at J, with 5 bases between the two ends. This CDR3 has 13 residues. The germline V gene encodes CDR1 SGHDT and CDR2 YYEEEE. CDR3 in amino acids: CASSLGWNQPQHF. For the CDR3, the DNA is TGTGCCAGCAGCTTGGGGTGGAATCAGCCCCAGCATTTT.

This clone has at least ten counts. The chain uses TRBV6-5 and TRBJ1-2; TRBD1 matches at 11 bases. V trimming: 3 bases; J trimming: 7 bases; junction bases outside the gene matches: 7. CDR1 is MNHEY, CDR2 SVGAGI, per germline. The CDR3 is 15 amino acids. CDR3 sequence: CASSYLGQGAGGYTF. DNA for the CDR3: TGTGCCAGCAGTTATCTAGGACAGGGGGCCGGTGGCTACACCTTC.

The rearrangement joins TRBV30 to TRBJ1-2; TRBD1 matches 7 bases. This CDR3 spans 15 amino acids. V lost 0 bases to trimming and J lost 4 bases; unmatched junction nucleotides: 8. Per the germline V gene, CDR1 is GTSNPN and CDR2 is SVGIG (reference sequence). CDR3 sequence: CAWSVATGWAYGYTF. For the CDR3, the DNA is TGTGCCTGGAGTGTAGCGACAGGGTGGGCCTATGGCTACACCTTC.